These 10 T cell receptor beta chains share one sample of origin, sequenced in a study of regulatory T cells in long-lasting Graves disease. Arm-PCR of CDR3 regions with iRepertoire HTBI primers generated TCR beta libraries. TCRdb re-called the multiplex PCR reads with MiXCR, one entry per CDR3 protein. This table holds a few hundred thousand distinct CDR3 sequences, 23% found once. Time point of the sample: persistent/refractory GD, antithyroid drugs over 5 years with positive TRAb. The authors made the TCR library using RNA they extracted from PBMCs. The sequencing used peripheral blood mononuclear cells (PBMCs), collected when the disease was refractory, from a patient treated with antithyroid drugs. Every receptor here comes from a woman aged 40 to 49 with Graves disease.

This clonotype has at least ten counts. CDR3: CASGRDYSYEQYF. The CDR3 bases are TGTGCCAGCGGACGGGACTACTCCTACGAGCAGTACTTC. The rearrangement uses TRBV6-1 and TRBJ2-7; 7 bases line up with TRBD2. Germline loops: CDR1 MNHNS, CDR2 SASEGT. The CDR3 is 13 amino acids. The ends lost 8 bases at V and 0 bases at J; junction bases unmatched: 4.

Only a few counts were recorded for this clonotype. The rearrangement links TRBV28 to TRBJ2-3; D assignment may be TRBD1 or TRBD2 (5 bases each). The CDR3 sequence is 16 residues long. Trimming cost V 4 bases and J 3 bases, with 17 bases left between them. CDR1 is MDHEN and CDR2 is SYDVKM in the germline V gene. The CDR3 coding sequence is TGTGCCAGCAGTTCACCCGGGGCACCCTCAACAGATACGCAGTATTTT. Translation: CASSSPGAPSTDTQYF. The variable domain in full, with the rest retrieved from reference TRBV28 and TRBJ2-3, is DVKVTQSSRYLVKRTGEKVFLECVQDMDHENMFWYRQDPGLGLRLIYFSYDVKMKEKGDIPEGYSVSREKKERFSLILESASTNQTSMYLCASSSPGAPSTDTQYFGPGTRLTVL.

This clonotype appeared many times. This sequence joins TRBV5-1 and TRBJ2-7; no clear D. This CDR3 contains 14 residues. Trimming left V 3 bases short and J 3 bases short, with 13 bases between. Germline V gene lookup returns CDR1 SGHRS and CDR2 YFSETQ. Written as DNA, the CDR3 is TGCGCCAGCAGCTCCATGGTCTCAGGCTACGAGCAGTACTTC. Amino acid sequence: CASSSMVSGYEQYF.

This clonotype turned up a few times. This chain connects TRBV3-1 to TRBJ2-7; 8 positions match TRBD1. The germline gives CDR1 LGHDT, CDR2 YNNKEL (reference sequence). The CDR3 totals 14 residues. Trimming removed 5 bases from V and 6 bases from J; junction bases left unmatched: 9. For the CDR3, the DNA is TGTGCCAGCAGCTCCGGGACAGGAGGCGGCGAGCAGTACTTC. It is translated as CASSSGTGGGEQYF.

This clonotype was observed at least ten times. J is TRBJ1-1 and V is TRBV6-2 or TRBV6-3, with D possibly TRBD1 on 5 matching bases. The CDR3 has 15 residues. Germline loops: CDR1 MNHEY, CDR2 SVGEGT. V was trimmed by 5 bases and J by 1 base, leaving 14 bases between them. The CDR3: CASSPRGPGNTEAFF. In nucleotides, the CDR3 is TGTGCCAGCAGTCCCCGGGGCCCTGGGAACACTGAAGCTTTCTTT.

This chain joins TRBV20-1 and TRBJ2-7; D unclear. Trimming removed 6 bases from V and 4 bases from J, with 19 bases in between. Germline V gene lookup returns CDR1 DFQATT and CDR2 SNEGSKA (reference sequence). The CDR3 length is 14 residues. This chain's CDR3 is CSAHSRSRLYEQYF. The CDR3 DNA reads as TGCAGTGCCCATTCCCGTTCTAGATTGTACGAGCAGTACTTC.

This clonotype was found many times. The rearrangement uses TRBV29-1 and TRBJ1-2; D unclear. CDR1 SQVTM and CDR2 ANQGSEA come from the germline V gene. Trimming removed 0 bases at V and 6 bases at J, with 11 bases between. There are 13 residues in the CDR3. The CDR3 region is CSVEDWGRDGYTF. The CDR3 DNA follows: TGCAGCGTTGAAGATTGGGGTAGAGATGGCTACACCTTC.

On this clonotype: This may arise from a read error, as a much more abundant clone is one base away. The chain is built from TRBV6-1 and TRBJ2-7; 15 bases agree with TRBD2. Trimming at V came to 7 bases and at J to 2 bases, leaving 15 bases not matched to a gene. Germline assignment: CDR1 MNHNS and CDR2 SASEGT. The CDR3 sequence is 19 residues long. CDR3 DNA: TGTGCCAGCATCCTACTGGGGACTAGCGGGAGGAGGATCACCTACGAGCAGTACTTC. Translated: CASILLGTSGRRITYEQYF.

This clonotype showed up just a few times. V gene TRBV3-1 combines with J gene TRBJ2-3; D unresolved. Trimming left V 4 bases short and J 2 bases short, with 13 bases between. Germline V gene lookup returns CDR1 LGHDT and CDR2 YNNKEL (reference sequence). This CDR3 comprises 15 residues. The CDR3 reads CASSPNPWITDTQYF. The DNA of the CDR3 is TGTGCCAGCAGCCCGAACCCTTGGATCACAGATACGCAGTATTTT.

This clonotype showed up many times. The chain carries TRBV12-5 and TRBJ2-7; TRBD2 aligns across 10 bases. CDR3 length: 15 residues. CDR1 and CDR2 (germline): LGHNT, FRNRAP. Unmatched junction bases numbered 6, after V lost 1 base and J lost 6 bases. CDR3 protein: CASGLGLAGVIEQYF. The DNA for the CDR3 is TGTGCTAGTGGTTTGGGCCTAGCGGGAGTAATCGAGCAGTACTTC.